The rows below give T cell receptor beta chains drawn from one sample of a study of early stage breast cancer tumors. Some clones are missing from TCRdb's copy, which holds only in-frame ones; the method was immunoSEQ multiplex PCR. The sample contains 50,000 or so clones, approximately 83% of which appear only once. Sequenced material: blood. These receptors were taken from a person aged 50-59 years with breast cancer. The CDR3 runs from the conserved cysteine through the conserved F or W. D genes are given only for firm matches. Rows may omit the clone size; those that give it use once, few, many or a size class.

size,length,V,D,J,CDR3,DNA
-,16,TRBV5-1,-,TRBJ1-1,CASSFTSELRSTEAFF,TGCGCCAGCAGCTTTACCTCTGAGCTGAGAAGCACTGAAGCTTTCTTT
-,15,TRBV7-2,TRBD1,TRBJ2-7,CASSSGTGQVYEQYF,TGTGCCAGCAGCTCGGGGACAGGGCAGGTCTACGAGCAGTACTTC
-,16,TRBV18,-,TRBJ1-1,CASSPPRRPLNTEAFF,TGTGCCAGCTCACCACCGCGCAGGCCTTTGAACACTGAAGCTTTCTTT
few,16,TRBV6-5,TRBD1,TRBJ1-2,CASSYSRQGGRYGYTF,TGTGCCAGCAGTTACTCAAGACAGGGGGGGAGATATGGCTACACCTTC
-,12,TRBV19,-,TRBJ1-2,CASSSDYYGYTF,TGTGCCAGTAGTAGCGACTACTATGGCTACACCTTC
-,16,TRBV27,TRBD2,TRBJ2-1,CASSLSAGGGYNEQFF,TGTGCCAGCAGTTTATCGGCGGGAGGGGGCTACAATGAGCAGTTCTTC
-,15,TRBV9,-,TRBJ2-2,CASSSVRGGTGELFF,TGTGCCAGCAGCTCCGTAAGGGGTGGGACCGGGGAGCTGTTTTTT
-,15,TRBV5-6,-,TRBJ2-7,CASSLAAQRFYEQYF,TGTGCCAGCAGCTTGGCCGCACAGCGATTCTACGAGCAGTACTTC
-,13,TRBV30,-,TRBJ2-1,CAWGDFIYNEQFF,TGTGCCTGGGGGGACTTTATCTACAATGAGCAGTTCTTC
few,13,TRBV6-5,-,TRBJ1-2,CASSYSRVGGYTF,TGTGCCAGCAGTTACTCGAGGGTGGGGGGCTACACCTTC
-,17,TRBV27,TRBD2,TRBJ2-7,CASSLPGLAGGPREQYF,TGTGCCAGCAGTTTACCGGGACTAGCGGGGGGGCCCCGGGAGCAGTACTTC
-,13,TRBV6-6,-,TRBJ2-7,CASSFPGSYEQYF,TGTGCCAGCAGTTTCCCAGGGTCCTACGAGCAGTACTTC
-,13,TRBV6-5,-,TRBJ1-1,CASSRVRDTEAFF,TGTGCCAGCAGCCGGGTACGGGACACTGAAGCTTTCTTT
-,14,TRBV23-1,TRBD1,TRBJ2-5,CASSPRTGKETQYF,TGCGCCAGCAGTCCTCGGACAGGGAAAGAGACCCAGTACTTC
-,14,TRBV25-1,TRBD1,TRBJ1-2,CASSEQGAGYGYTF,TGTGCCAGCAGTGAACAGGGGGCGGGCTATGGCTACACCTTC
-,14,TRBV7-8,-,TRBJ1-1,CASSTSRGNTEAFF,TGTGCCAGCAGCACCTCCAGGGGGAACACTGAAGCTTTCTTT
-,13,TRBV5-6,TRBD2,TRBJ2-3,CASSLGGADTQYF,TGTGCCAGCAGCCTTGGGGGGGCAGATACGCAGTATTTT
-,15,TRBV6-5,TRBD1,TRBJ1-1,CASSYLDRGNTEAFF,TGTGCCAGCAGTTACTTGGACAGGGGGAACACTGAAGCTTTCTTT
-,14,TRBV6-6,-,TRBJ1-5,CASHTGPRNQPQHF,TGTGCCAGCCACACCGGGCCGAGGAATCAGCCCCAGCATTTT
-,12,TRBV28,-,TRBJ1-2,CASKGGRGGYTF,TGTGCCAGCAAGGGGGGAAGAGGTGGCTACACCTTC
-,15,TRBV28,-,TRBJ1-3,CASSPTGFAGNTIYF,TGTGCCAGCAGTCCCACAGGGTTTGCTGGAAACACCATATATTTT
-,16,TRBV5-8,-,TRBJ2-7,CASSYRLRESSYEQYF,TGTGCCAGCAGCTACCGCCTTCGGGAGAGCTCCTACGAGCAGTACTTC
-,17,TRBV5-5,TRBD1,TRBJ2-3,CASSPTDRGSFTDTQYF,TGTGCCAGCAGCCCGACGGACAGGGGATCCTTCACAGATACGCAGTATTTT
-,16,TRBV5-1,TRBD1,TRBJ2-2,CASSYTTGGSVGELFF,TGCGCCAGCAGCTACACAACAGGGGGCTCGGTCGGGGAGCTGTTTTTT
-,12,TRBV5-6,TRBD1,TRBJ2-1,CASSGDRNEQFF,TGTGCCAGCAGCGGGGACAGAAATGAGCAGTTCTTC
-,15,TRBV7-9,-,TRBJ2-1,CASSLTGSVNNEQFF,TGTGCCAGCAGCTTAACAGGGTCCGTGAACAATGAGCAGTTCTTC
-,16,TRBV27,TRBD1,TRBJ1-3,CASSKWDRSSGNTIYF,TGTGCCAGCAGTAAGTGGGACAGGAGCTCTGGAAACACCATATATTTT
-,10,TRBV20-1,-,TRBJ1-2,CSARTDGYTF,TGCAGTGCCCGGACAGACGGCTACACCTTC
-,12,TRBV5-1,-,TRBJ2-3,CASSLETDTQYF,TGCGCCAGCAGCTTGGAAACAGATACGCAGTATTTT
few,14,TRBV10-1,TRBD1,TRBJ1-4,CASSSGQGNEKLFF,TGCGCCAGCAGTTCCGGACAGGGTAATGAAAAACTGTTTTTT
-,13,TRBV5-5,-,TRBJ2-7,CASSFQVLYEQYF,TGTGCCAGCAGCTTTCAGGTGTTGTACGAGCAGTACTTC
-,15,TRBV6-5,-,TRBJ1-5,CASSYSWVSNQPQHF,TGTGCCAGCAGTTACTCGTGGGTCAGCAATCAGCCCCAGCATTTT
few,13,TRBV2,-,TRBJ1-2,CASNPRDYISYTF,TGTGCCAGCAATCCGCGAGACTACATCAGCTACACCTTC
few,13,TRBV2,-,TRBJ1-2,CASSEQGPYGYTF,TGTGCCAGCAGTGAACAGGGTCCATATGGCTACACCTTC
once,15,TRBV5-1,-,TRBJ1-5,CASSLQGLGNQPQHF,TGCGCCAGCAGCTTACAGGGACTTGGCAATCAGCCCCAGCATTTT
-,14,TRBV7-2,-,TRBJ1-4,CASSHAGVGEKLFF,TGTGCCAGCAGCCACGCAGGGGTTGGAGAAAAACTGTTTTTT
-,14,TRBV7-2,TRBD1,TRBJ2-4,CASSLTDRGYIQYF,TGTGCCAGCAGCTTAACGGACAGGGGGTACATTCAGTACTTC
-,14,TRBV6-5,-,TRBJ1-3,CASSYSVAGNTIYF,TGTGCCAGCAGTTACTCGGTCGCTGGAAACACCATATATTTT
-,14,TRBV6-4,TRBD2,TRBJ2-7,CASGTSGCYYEQYF,TGTGCCAGTGGTACTAGCGGGTGTTACTACGAGCAGTACTTC
-,14,TRBV9,-,TRBJ1-4,CASSVLQDNEKLFF,TGTGCCAGCAGCGTACTACAGGATAATGAAAAACTGTTTTTT
-,19,TRBV29-1,TRBD2,TRBJ2-3,CSVPGRGYLLAGGTDTQYF,TGCAGCGTCCCGGGCAGGGGATATTTGCTAGCGGGAGGCACAGATACGCAGTATTTT
-,15,TRBV7-2,TRBD1,TRBJ1-2,CASSQSWTGGLGYTF,TGTGCCAGCAGCCAAAGTTGGACAGGAGGCTTGGGCTACACCTTC
-,16,TRBV5-4,-,TRBJ2-5,CASSLSRRGTGETQYF,TGTGCCAGCAGCTTAAGTAGAAGGGGCACTGGGGAGACCCAGTACTTC
-,14,TRBV19,-,TRBJ1-1,CASSITDANTEAFF,TGTGCCAGTAGTATAACAGACGCGAACACTGAAGCTTTCTTT
-,17,TRBV10-3,TRBD1,TRBJ1-1,CAISERPGQLMNTEAFF,TGTGCCATCAGTGAACGGCCGGGACAGCTAATGAACACTGAAGCTTTCTTT
-,15,TRBV7-2,TRBD2,TRBJ2-7,CASSPPPGGYSEQYF,TGTGCCAGCAGCCCCCCCCCGGGGGGATATTCCGAGCAGTACTTC
few,11,TRBV11-2,-,TRBJ2-7,CASSLPYEQYF,TGTGCCAGCAGCTTACCCTACGAGCAGTACTTC
-,14,TRBV7-6,TRBD2,TRBJ2-7,CASSTEAGAYEQYF,TGTGCCAGCAGCACGGAGGCGGGGGCCTACGAGCAGTACTTC
-,16,TRBV19,-,TRBJ1-5,CASSFLGLGGLGPQHF,TGTGCCAGTAGCTTCCTAGGCCTTGGAGGACTAGGGCCCCAGCATTTT
-,17,TRBV5-1,TRBD2,TRBJ2-3,CASSPTLAGGITDTQYF,TGCGCCAGCAGCCCGACGTTAGCGGGGGGCATCACAGATACGCAGTATTTT
-,16,TRBV19,TRBD1,TRBJ1-5,CASSGTASYSNQPQHF,TGTGCCAGTAGTGGGACAGCTTCGTATAGCAATCAGCCCCAGCATTTT
once,13,TRBV6-5,TRBD2,TRBJ2-5,CASSYGGEETQYF,TGTGCCAGCAGTTACGGGGGGGAAGAGACCCAGTACTTC